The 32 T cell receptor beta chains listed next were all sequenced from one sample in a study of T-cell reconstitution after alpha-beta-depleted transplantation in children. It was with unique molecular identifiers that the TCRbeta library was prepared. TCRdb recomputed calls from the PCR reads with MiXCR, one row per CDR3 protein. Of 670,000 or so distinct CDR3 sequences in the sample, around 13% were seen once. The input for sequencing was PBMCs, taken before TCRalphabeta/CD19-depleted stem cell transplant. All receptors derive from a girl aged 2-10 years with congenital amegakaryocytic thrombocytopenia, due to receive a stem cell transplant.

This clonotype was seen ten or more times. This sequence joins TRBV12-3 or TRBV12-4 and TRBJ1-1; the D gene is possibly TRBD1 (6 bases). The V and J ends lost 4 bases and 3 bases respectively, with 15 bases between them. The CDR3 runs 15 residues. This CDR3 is CASSSRGRADTEAFF. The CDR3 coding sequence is TGTGCCAGCAGTTCCAGGGGCAGGGCGGACACTGAAGCTTTCTTT.

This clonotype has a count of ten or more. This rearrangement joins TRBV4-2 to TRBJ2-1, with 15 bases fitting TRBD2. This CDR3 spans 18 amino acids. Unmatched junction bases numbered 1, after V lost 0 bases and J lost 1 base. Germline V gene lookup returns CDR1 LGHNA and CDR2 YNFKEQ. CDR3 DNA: TGTGCCAGCAGCCAAGATGGGACTAGCGGGAGGTCCTACAATGAGCAGTTCTTC. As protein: CASSQDGTSGRSYNEQFF.

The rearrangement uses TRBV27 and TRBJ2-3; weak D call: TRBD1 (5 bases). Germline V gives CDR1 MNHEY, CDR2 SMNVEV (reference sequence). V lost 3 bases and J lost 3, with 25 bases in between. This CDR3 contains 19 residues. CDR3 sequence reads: CASSFYWSAAGMVTDTQYF. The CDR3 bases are TGTGCCAGCAGTTTCTATTGGTCGGCGGCAGGGATGGTTACAGATACGCAGTATTTT.

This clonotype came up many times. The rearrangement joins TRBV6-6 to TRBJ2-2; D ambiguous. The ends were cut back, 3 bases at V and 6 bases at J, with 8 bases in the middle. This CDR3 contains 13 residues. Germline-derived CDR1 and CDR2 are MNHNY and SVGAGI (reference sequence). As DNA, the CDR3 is TGTGCCAGCAGTTATGGTTACGCCGGGGAGCTGTTTTTT. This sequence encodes CASSYGYAGELFF.

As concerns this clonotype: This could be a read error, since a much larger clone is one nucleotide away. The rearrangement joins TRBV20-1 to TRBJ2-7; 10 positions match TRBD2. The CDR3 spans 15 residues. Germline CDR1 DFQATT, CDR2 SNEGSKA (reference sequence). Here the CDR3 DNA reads TGCAGTGCTAGAGGCCTAGCGGGGGTACCCTACGTGCAGTACTTC. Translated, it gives CSARGLAGVPYVQYF.

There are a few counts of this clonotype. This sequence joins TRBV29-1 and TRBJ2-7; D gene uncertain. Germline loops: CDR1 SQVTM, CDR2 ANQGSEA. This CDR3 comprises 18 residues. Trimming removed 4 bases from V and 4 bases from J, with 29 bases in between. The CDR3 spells CSVVYRDPFETLGYEQYF. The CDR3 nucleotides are TGCAGCGTTGTTTATCGTGACCCTTTCGAGACTCTGGGGTACGAGCAGTACTTC.

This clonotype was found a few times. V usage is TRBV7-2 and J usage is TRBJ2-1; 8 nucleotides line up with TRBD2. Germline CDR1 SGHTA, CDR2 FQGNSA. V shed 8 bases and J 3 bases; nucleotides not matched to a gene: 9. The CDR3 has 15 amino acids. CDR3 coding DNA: TGTGCCAGCCAGGGAGAACTAGCGGACTACAATGAGCAGTTCTTC. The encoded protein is CASQGELADYNEQFF.

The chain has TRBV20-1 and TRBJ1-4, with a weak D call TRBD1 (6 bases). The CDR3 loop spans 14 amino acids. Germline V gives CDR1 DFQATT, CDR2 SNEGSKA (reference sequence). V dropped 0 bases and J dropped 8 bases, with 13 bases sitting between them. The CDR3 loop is CSARDNRAQEKLFF. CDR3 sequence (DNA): TGCAGTGCTAGAGATAACAGGGCCCAAGAAAAACTGTTTTTT.

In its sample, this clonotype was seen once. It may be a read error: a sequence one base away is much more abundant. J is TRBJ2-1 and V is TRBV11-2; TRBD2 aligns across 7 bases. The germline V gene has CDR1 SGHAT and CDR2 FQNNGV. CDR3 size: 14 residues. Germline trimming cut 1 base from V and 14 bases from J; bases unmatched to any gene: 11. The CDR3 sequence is CASSLGPLAGEEFF. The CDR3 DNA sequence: TGTGCCAGCAGCTTAGGCCCCCTGGCGGGAGAAGAGTTCTTC.

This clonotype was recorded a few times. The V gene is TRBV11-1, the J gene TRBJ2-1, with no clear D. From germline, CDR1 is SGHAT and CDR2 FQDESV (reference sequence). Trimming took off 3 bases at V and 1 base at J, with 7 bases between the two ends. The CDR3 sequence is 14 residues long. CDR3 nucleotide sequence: TGTGCCAGCAGCTTCGCGGATTCCTACAATGAGCAGTTCTTC. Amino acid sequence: CASSFADSYNEQFF.

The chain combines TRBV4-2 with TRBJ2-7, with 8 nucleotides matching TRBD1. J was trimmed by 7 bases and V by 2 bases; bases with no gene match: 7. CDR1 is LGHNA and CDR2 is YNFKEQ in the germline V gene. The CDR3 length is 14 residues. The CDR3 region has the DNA TGTGCCAGCAGCCAAAGGACAGGGCCAGGGGAGCAGTACTTC. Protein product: CASSQRTGPGEQYF.

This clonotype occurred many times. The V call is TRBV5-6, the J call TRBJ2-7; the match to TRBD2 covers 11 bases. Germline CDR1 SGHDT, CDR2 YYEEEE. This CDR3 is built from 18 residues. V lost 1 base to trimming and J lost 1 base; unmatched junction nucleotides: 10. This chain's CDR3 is CASSLLFTSGSRSYEQYF. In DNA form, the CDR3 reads TGTGCCAGCAGCTTGTTATTCACTAGCGGGAGTCGTTCCTACGAGCAGTACTTC.

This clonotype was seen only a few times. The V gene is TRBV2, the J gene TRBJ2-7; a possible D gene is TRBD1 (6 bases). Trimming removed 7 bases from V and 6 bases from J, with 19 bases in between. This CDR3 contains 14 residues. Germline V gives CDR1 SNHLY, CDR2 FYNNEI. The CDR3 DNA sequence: TGTGCCAGCAATCAGAGGGGACACTCTCTCGAGCAGTACTTC. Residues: CASNQRGHSLEQYF.

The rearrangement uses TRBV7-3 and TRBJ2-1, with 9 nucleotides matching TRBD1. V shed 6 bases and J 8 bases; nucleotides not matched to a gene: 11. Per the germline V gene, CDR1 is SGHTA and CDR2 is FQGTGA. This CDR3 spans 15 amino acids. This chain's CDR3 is CASSIGTGIFHEQFF. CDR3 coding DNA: TGTGCCAGCAGTATCGGGACAGGGATTTTCCATGAGCAGTTCTTC.

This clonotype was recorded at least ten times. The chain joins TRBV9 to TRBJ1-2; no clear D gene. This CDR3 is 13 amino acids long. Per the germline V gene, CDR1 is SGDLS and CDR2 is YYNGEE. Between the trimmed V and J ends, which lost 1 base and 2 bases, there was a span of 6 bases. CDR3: CASSVSHNYGYTF. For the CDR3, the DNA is TGTGCCAGCAGCGTAAGTCACAACTATGGCTACACCTTC.

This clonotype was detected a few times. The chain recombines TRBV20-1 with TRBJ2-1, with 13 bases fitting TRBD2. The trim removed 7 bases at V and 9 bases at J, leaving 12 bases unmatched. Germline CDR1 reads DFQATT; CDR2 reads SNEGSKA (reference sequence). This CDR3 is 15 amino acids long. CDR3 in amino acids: CSVVLGTSGILEQFF. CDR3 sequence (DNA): TGCAGTGTGGTCTTGGGGACTAGCGGGATCCTTGAGCAGTTCTTC.

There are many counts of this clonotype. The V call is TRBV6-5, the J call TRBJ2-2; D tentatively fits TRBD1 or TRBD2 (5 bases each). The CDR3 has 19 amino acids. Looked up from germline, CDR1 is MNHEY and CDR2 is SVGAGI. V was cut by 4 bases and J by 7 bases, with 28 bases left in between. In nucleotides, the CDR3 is TGTGCCAGCAGTTTCTTTTGGGGCGGAACGGGACCGTACAACGGGGAGCTGTTTTTT. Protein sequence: CASSFFWGGTGPYNGELFF.

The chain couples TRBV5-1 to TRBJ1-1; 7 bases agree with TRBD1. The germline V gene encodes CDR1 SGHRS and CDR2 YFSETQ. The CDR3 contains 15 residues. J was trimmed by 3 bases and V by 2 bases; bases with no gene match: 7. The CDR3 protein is CASSFGQAGDTEAFF. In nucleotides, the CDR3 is TGCGCCAGCAGCTTCGGACAGGCAGGCGACACTGAAGCTTTCTTT.

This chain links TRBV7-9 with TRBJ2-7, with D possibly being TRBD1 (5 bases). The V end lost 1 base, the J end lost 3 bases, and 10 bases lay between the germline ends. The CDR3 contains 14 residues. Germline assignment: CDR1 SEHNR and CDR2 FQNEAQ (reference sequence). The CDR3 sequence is CASSLGTRDYEQYF. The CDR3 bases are TGTGCCAGCAGCTTAGGGACACGCGACTACGAGCAGTACTTC.

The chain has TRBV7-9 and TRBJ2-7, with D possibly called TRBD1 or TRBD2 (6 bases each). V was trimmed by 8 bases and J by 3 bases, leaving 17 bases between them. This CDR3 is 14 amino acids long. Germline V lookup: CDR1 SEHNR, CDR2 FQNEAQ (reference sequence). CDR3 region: CASVEGGNFYEQYF. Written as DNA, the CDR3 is TGTGCCAGCGTGGAAGGGGGGAACTTCTACGAGCAGTACTTC.

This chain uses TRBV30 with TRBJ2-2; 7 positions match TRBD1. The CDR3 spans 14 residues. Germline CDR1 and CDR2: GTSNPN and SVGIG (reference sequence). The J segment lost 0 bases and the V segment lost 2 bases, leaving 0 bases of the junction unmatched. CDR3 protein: CAWSRGPNTGELFF. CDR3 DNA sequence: TGTGCCTGGAGTAGGGGGCCGAACACCGGGGAGCTGTTTTTT. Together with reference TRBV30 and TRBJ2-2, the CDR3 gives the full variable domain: SQTIHQWPATLVQPVGSPLSLECTVEGTSNPNLYWYRQAAGRGLQLLFYSVGIGQISSEVPQNLSASRPQDRQFILSSKKLLLSDSGFYLCAWSRGPNTGELFFGEGSRLTVL.

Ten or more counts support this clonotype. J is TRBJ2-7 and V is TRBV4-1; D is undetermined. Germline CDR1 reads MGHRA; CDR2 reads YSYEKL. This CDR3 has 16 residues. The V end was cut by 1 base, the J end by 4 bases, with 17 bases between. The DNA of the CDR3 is TGCGCCAGCAGCCAAGTCTGGAGCGCTAGACCTTACGAGCAGTACTTC. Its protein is CASSQVWSARPYEQYF.

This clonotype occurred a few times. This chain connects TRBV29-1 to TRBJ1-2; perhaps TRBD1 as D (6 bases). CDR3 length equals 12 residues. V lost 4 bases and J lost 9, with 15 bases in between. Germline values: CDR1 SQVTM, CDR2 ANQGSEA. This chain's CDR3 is CSVAQGRSRYTF. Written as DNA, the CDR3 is TGCAGCGTTGCCCAGGGGCGAAGTCGCTACACCTTC.

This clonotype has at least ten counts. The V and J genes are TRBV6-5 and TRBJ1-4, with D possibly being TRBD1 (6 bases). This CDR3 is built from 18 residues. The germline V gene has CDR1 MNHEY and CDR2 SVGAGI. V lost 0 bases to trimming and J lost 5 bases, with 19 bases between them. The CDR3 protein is CASSYSKYLGAANEKLFF. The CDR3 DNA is TGTGCCAGCAGTTACTCGAAGTATCTGGGGGCGGCGAATGAAAAACTGTTTTTT.

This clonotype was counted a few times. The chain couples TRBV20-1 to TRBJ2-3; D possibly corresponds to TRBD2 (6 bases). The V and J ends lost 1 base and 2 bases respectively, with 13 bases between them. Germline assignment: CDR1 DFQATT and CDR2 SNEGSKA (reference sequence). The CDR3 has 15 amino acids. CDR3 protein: CSARVADFFTDTQYF. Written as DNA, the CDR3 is TGCAGTGCTAGAGTAGCGGACTTCTTCACAGATACGCAGTATTTT.

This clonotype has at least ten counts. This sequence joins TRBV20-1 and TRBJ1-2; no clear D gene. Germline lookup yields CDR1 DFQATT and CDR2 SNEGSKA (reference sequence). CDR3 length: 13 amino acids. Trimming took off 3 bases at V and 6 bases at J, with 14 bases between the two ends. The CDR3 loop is CSASPKMTHGYTF. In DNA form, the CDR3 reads TGCAGTGCTAGCCCGAAGATGACCCATGGCTACACCTTC.

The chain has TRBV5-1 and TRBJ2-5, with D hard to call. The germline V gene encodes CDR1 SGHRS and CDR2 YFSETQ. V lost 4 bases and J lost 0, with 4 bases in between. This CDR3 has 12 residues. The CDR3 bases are TGCGCCAGCAGCAAGTACCAAGAGACCCAGTACTTC. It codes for CASSKYQETQYF. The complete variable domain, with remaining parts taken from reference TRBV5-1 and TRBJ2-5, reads KAGVTQTPRYLIKTRGQQVTLSCSPISGHRSVSWYQQTPGQGLQFLFEYFSETQRNKGNFPGRFSGRQFSNSRSEMNVSTLELGDSALYLCASSKYQETQYFGPGTRLLVL.

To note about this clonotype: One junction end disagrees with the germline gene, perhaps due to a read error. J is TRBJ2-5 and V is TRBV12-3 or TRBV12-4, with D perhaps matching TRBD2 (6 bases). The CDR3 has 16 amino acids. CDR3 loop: CACSSLPGLGPETQYF. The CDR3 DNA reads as TGTGCCTGCAGTTCCTTACCGGGACTTGGGCCAGAGACCCAGTACTTC.

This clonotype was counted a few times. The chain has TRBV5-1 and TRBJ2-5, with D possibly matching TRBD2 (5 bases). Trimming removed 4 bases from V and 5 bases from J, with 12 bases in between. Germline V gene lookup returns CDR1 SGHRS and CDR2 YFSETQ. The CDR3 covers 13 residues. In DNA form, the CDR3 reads TGCGCCAGCAGCGATAACTCGGGGGAGACCCAGTACTTC. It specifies CASSDNSGETQYF.

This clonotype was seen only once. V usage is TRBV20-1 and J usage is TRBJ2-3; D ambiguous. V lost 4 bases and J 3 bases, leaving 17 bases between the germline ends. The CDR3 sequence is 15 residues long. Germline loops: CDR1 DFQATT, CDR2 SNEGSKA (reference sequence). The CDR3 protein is CSATSPRVGTDTQYF. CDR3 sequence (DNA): TGCAGTGCTACTTCTCCCCGCGTGGGTACAGATACGCAGTATTTT.

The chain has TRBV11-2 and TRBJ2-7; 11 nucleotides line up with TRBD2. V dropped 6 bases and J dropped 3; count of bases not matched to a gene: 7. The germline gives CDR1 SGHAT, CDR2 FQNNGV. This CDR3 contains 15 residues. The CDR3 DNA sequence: TGTGCCAGCAGTTCCGGGACTAGCGGCTACTACGAGCAGTACTTC. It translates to CASSSGTSGYYEQYF. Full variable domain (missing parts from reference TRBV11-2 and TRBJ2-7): EAGVAQSPRYKIIEKRQSVAFWCNPISGHATLYWYQQILGQGPKLLIQFQNNGVVDDSQLPKDRFSAERLKGVDSTLKIQPAKLEDSAVYLCASSSGTSGYYEQYFGPGTRLTVT.

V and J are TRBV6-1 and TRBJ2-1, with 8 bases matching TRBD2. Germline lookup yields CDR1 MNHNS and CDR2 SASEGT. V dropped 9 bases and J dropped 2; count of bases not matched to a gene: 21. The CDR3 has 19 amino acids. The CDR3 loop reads CASEKGRGAISFPYNEQFF. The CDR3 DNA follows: TGTGCCAGTGAAAAGGGGCGGGGGGCGATCTCGTTCCCCTACAATGAGCAGTTCTTC.